The 10 T cell receptor beta chains presented below share a single source sample, sequenced in a study of graft-versus-host responses after intestinal transplantation. TCRdb's copy holds only in-frame clones and misses some; the assay was immunoSEQ multiplex PCR. The table lists around 54,000 clones, more than 80% of them singletons, with around 5.5% in the top ten. The sample in question was PBMCs, obtained about 93 weeks after intestinal transplant. All receptors come from a human patient who received an intestinal transplant, so some T cells may come from the graft donor.

The V and J genes are TRBV9 and TRBJ2-6; 9 bases align to TRBD2. The CDR3 spans 18 residues. The J segment lost 3 bases and the V segment lost 1 base, leaving 8 bases of the junction unmatched. Per germline, CDR1 SGDLS and CDR2 YYNGEE. CDR3 in DNA: TGTGCCAGCAGCGTAAGCGGTGCGGGGGGGCGTGGGGCCAACGTCCTGACTTTC. Translating gives CASSVSGAGGRGANVLTF.

The V and J genes are TRBV21-1 and TRBJ2-1; the DNA was not compared with TRBD2, the D call given in the table. TRBV21-1 is labeled a pseudogene. The CDR3 runs 18 residues. Written as DNA, the CDR3 is TGTGCCAGCACCATAAAGACCACGGGGGGCAGGTCCTACAATGAGCAGTTCTTC. Amino acids: CASTIKTTGGRSYNEQFF.

The V and J genes are TRBV11-2 and TRBJ1-1; D is unresolved. Trimming removed 6 bases from V and 0 bases from J, with 8 bases in between. The CDR3 has 13 residues. Germline V lookup: CDR1 SGHAT, CDR2 FQNNGV. CDR3 nucleotides: TGTGCCAGCAGAGGGTGGTTGAACACTGAAGCTTTCTTT. Its protein product is CASRGWLNTEAFF.

The chain recombines TRBV7-2 with TRBJ2-5; 9 bases line up with TRBD2. Germline V lookup: CDR1 SGHTA, CDR2 FQGNSA. The junction had 2 bases not matched to a gene; V was cut back by 3 bases and J by 3 bases. This CDR3 has 14 residues. The CDR3 sequence: CASSFVAGEETQYF. The CDR3 DNA reads as TGTGCCAGCAGCTTCGTAGCGGGGGAAGAGACCCAGTACTTC.

V gene TRBV27 combines with J gene TRBJ2-5; D may be TRBD1 (5 bases). This CDR3 is built from 14 residues. The germline V gene has CDR1 MNHEY and CDR2 SMNVEV (reference sequence). V gave up 3 bases and J gave up 5 bases, with 13 bases separating them. The CDR3 DNA sequence: TGTGCCAGCAGTTTGAACCAGGGTACCGAGACCCAGTACTTC. Translation gives CASSLNQGTETQYF.

The chain links TRBV29-1 to TRBJ1-6, with D perhaps matching TRBD1 (6 bases). Germline CDR1 reads SQVTM; CDR2 reads ANQGSEA. CDR3 length: 13 amino acids. The V end was cut by 5 bases, the J end by 6 bases, with 11 bases between. The CDR3 nucleotides read TGCAGCGTTCGACAGGAAAGTAATTCACCCCTCCACTTT. It is translated as CSVRQESNSPLHF.

The count of this clone is one. The rearrangement links TRBV14 to TRBJ2-3, with 8 nucleotides matching TRBD1. This CDR3 spans 20 amino acids. Germline values: CDR1 SGHDN, CDR2 FVKESK. Germline trimming cut 1 base from V and 2 bases from J; bases unmatched to any gene: 17. This CDR3 is CASSQVPGGFPPPFTDTQYF. The DNA of the CDR3 is TGTGCCAGCAGCCAAGTCCCAGGGGGCTTCCCACCTCCATTCACAGATACGCAGTATTTT. Variable domain in full (rest from reference TRBV14 and TRBJ2-3): EAGVTQFPSHSVIEKGQTVTLRCDPISGHDNLYWYRRVMGKEIKFLLHFVKESKQDESGMPNNRFLAERTGGTYSTLKVQPAELEDSGVYFCASSQVPGGFPPPFTDTQYFGPGTRLTVL.

The chain has TRBV5-1 and TRBJ1-3; D not certain. This CDR3 comprises 15 residues. Trimming cost V 0 bases and J 0 bases, with 7 bases left between them. CDR1 and CDR2 (germline): SGHRS, YFSETQ. The CDR3 bases are TGCGCCAGCAGCTTGGAGACAAACTCTGGAAACACCATATATTTT. It yields the protein CASSLETNSGNTIYF.

This sequence joins TRBV30 and TRBJ2-7; D ambiguous. CDR1 is GTSNPN and CDR2 is SVGIG in the germline V gene (reference sequence). Trimming took 3 bases from V and 3 from J, leaving 6 bases between them. This CDR3 comprises 11 residues. The DNA for the CDR3 is TGTGCCTGGAGGGTGGGCTACGAGCAGTACTTC. Translating gives CAWRVGYEQYF.

The V gene is TRBV2, the J gene TRBJ1-5; D possibly corresponds to TRBD1 (5 bases). Germline values: CDR1 SNHLY, CDR2 FYNNEI. The V end lost 7 bases, the J end lost 4 bases, and 14 bases lay between the germline ends. The CDR3 is 14 amino acids. The CDR3: CASTTDIPNQPQHF. The CDR3 region has the DNA TGTGCCAGCACCACGGACATACCGAATCAGCCCCAGCATTTT.